The 10 T cell receptor beta chains below all came from one sample that was sequenced in a study of control samples from healthy donors and cancer patients (dated by TCRdb to 2020 to 2021). The method behind the library was the immunoSEQ multiplex PCR assay. TCRdb limited this immuneACCESS table to in-frame rearrangements with V and J called. A share of clones is missing; checked studies link under half to unresolved V genes, and the rest is unexplained. In all, the sample holds 390,000 or so clones, and 75% to 95% of those were seen once. Jointly, the top ten make up more than 6% of the sample. Sequencing was done on a sample of PBMCs. The receptor source for this set is a man aged 40-49 years with head and neck cancer.

This chain links TRBV7-9 with TRBJ2-7; D gene uncertain. The CDR3 is 15 residues long. Germline-derived CDR1 and CDR2 are SEHNR and FQNEAQ (reference sequence). V lost 0 bases and J 7 bases, leaving 16 bases between the germline ends. The CDR3, as DNA: TGTGCCAGCAGCTTAGCGCTTGACTCCGGTTGGGAGCAGTACTTC. It codes for CASSLALDSGWEQYF.

The sample holds one count of this clone. The CDR3 region is CASSPSQRGNTEAFF. Here the CDR3 DNA reads TGTGCCAGCAGCCCCAGTCAGCGGGGGAACACTGAAGCTTTCTTT. This chain joins TRBV27 and TRBJ1-1, with D unclear. The germline V gene has CDR1 MNHEY and CDR2 SMNVEV (reference sequence). CDR3 length: 15 amino acids. V was clipped by 6 bases and J by 1 base, with 15 bases between them.

The chain is built from TRBV10-3 and TRBJ2-7; TRBD1 aligns across 7 bases. V gave up 3 bases and J gave up 2 bases; unmatched junction bases: 4. CDR3 size: 14 residues. Germline CDR1 and CDR2: ENHRY and SYGVKD. The DNA of the CDR3 is TGTGCCATCAGTGATTCGACAGGGACCTACGAGCAGTACTTC. Its translation: CAISDSTGTYEQYF.

This chain links TRBV3-1 (or the pseudogene TRBV3-2) with TRBJ2-3; D is perhaps TRBD1 or TRBD2 (7 bases each). There are 16 residues in the CDR3. CDR1 and CDR2 (germline): LGHDT, YNNKEL (reference sequence). Trimming cost V 4 bases and J 6 bases, with 20 bases left between them. The CDR3 nucleotides are TGTGCCAGCAGCCCAGGGGGGAGGGGGCAGGCGGATACGCAGTATTTT. Its protein is CASSPGGRGQADTQYF.

The rearrangement joins TRBV11-2 to TRBJ1-5; TRBD1 matches 8 bases. Trimming took 5 bases from V and 10 from J; bases not matched to a gene: 13. The CDR3 is 15 amino acids. CDR1 is SGHAT and CDR2 is FQNNGV in the germline V gene. CDR3 protein: CASSLGRTGYSPQHF. CDR3 nucleotides: TGTGCCAGCAGCCTCGGCCGGACAGGGTATAGTCCCCAGCATTTT.

The chain employs TRBV5-5 and TRBJ2-7; the match to TRBD2 covers 9 bases. This CDR3 is 15 amino acids long. Losses at the gene ends were 0 bases for V and 7 bases for J; bases not matched to a gene: 8. Germline V CDR1 and CDR2: SGHKS, YYEKEE (reference sequence). Here the CDR3 DNA reads TGTGCCAGCAGCTTGGTCCTAGCGGGGATGAGGGAGCAGTACTTC. It yields the protein CASSLVLAGMREQYF. The variable domain in full, with the rest retrieved from reference TRBV5-5 and TRBJ2-7, is DAGVTQSPTHLIKTRGQQVTLRCSPISGHKSVSWYQQVLGQGPQFIFQYYEKEERGRGNFPDRFSARQFPNYSSELNVNALLLGDSALYLCASSLVLAGMREQYFGPGTRLTVT.

The rearrangement uses TRBV25-1 and TRBJ1-1; no clear D gene. Germline CDR1 reads MGHDK; CDR2 reads SYGVNS. With 0 bases removed from V and 5 bases from J, the gap between germline ends came to 10 bases. The CDR3 extends over 14 amino acids. The CDR3, as DNA: TGTGCCAGCAGTGAATATTTGGGCGGTACTGAAGCTTTCTTT. It translates to CASSEYLGGTEAFF.

J is TRBJ1-2 and V is TRBV19; 9 bases are a match to TRBD1. The CDR3 spans 13 residues. Germline V gene data show CDR1 as LNHDA and CDR2 as SQIVND (reference sequence). V shed 5 bases, J shed 7 bases, and the junction held 5 bases outside the gene matches. CDR3 sequence: CASSRDRGSGYTF. The CDR3 bases are TGTGCCAGTAGTCGCGACAGGGGGTCTGGCTACACCTTC.

The chain combines TRBV15 with TRBJ1-2, with 7 nucleotides matching TRBD1. Germline V lookup: CDR1 LNHNV, CDR2 YYDKDF (reference sequence). The CDR3 covers 15 residues. J gave up 6 bases and V 3 bases, and 10 bases lay outside the gene matches. This CDR3 is CATSSRRTGQDGYTF. The CDR3 nucleotides read TGTGCCACCAGCAGCCGTCGGACAGGCCAAGATGGCTACACCTTC.

The rearrangement uses TRBV5-1 and TRBJ2-1; 12 bases agree with TRBD1. J was trimmed by 8 bases and V by 3 bases; bases with no gene match: 6. Germline V gene lookup returns CDR1 SGHRS and CDR2 YFSETQ. CDR3 length: 15 amino acids. CDR3 amino acids: CASSSGTGGFDEQFF. The CDR3 DNA reads TGCGCCAGCAGCTCCGGGACAGGGGGCTTCGATGAGCAGTTCTTC.